The 19 T cell receptor beta chains below all came from one sample that was sequenced in a study of breast tumors, draining lymph nodes, adjacent tissues. TCRdb analysed the multiplex PCR reads with MiXCR anew, one entry per CDR3 protein. Of about 15,000 distinct CDR3 sequences in the sample, around 55% are singletons; the top ten hold around 30%. What was sequenced was tumor-adjacent breast tissue. Receptors were obtained from a female donor with breast cancer. Some clones in this sample may be carry-over from other donors' samples.

The V gene is TRBV7-3, the J gene TRBJ2-7, with D hard to call. CDR1 is SGHTA and CDR2 is FQGTGA in the germline V gene. This CDR3 comprises 12 residues. Trimming left V 5 bases short and J 4 bases short, with 9 bases between. This chain's CDR3 is CASSGRKYEQYF. The CDR3 DNA follows: TGTGCCAGCAGCGGCAGGAAGTACGAGCAGTACTTC.

Many counts were recorded for this clonotype. This chain connects TRBV10-2 to TRBJ2-5, with D perhaps matching TRBD2 (7 bases). Germline CDR1 WSHSY, CDR2 SAAADI. This CDR3 is built from 14 residues. The ends were cut back, 5 bases at V and 1 base at J, with 11 bases in the middle. The CDR3 region is CASSMGGAQETQYF. The CDR3 DNA follows: TGCGCCAGCAGTATGGGGGGGGCCCAAGAGACCCAGTACTTC.

The chain employs TRBV2 and TRBJ2-7; no clear D. Deletions cut 6 bases from V and 4 bases from J, with 10 bases between. Germline-derived CDR1 and CDR2 are SNHLY and FYNNEI. The CDR3 consists of 12 residues. The CDR3 loop reads CASRGEMYEQYF. CDR3 coding DNA: TGTGCCAGCAGAGGAGAGATGTACGAGCAGTACTTC.

V usage is TRBV12-3 or TRBV12-4 and J usage is TRBJ2-3; 8 positions agree with TRBD2. CDR3 length: 14 amino acids. After removal of 2 bases from V and 4 bases from J, the junction contained 2 bases not matched to a gene. CDR3 region: CASSLRREADTQYF. The CDR3 DNA is TGTGCCAGCAGTTTAAGGCGGGAGGCAGATACGCAGTATTTT.

Remarks on this clonotype: The junction departs from germline at one end; a sequencing error may be responsible. The rearrangement uses TRBV11-2 and TRBJ2-1; no reliable D call. This CDR3 spans 12 amino acids. CDR1 and CDR2 (germline): SGHAT, FQNNGV. CDR3: CASSAQYNEQFF. The CDR3, as DNA: TGTGCCAGCAGCGCACAATACAACGAGCAGTTCTTC.

This clonotype has ten or more counts. V and J are TRBV7-2 and TRBJ2-3; D uncertain. CDR1 and CDR2 (germline): SGHTA, FQGNSA. The V end lost 2 bases, the J end lost 3 bases, and 0 bases lay between the germline ends. CDR3 size: 11 residues. CDR3 sequence (DNA): TGTGCCAGCAGCTTAACAGATACGCAGTATTTT. Translating it yields CASSLTDTQYF.

The CDR3 DNA sequence: TGCAGTGCTAGAGGCGGGGACAGGACAGTGCTTGGCTACACCTTC. Encoded protein: CSARGGDRTVLGYTF. The gene calls are TRBV20-1 and TRBJ1-2; 8 bases align to TRBD1. V gave up 1 base and J gave up 7 bases; unmatched junction bases: 11. Germline V CDR1 and CDR2: DFQATT, SNEGSKA (reference sequence). CDR3 length: 15 amino acids.

The chain employs TRBV4-3 and TRBJ2-7; D may match TRBD1 or TRBD2 (5 bases each). The germline CDR1 and CDR2 sequences are LGHNA and YSLEER. V was cut by 7 bases and J by 7 bases, with 20 bases left in between. The CDR3 extends over 14 amino acids. CDR3: CASTRGRADKEQYF. In DNA form, the CDR3 reads TGCGCCAGCACCCGAGGCCGAGCGGACAAGGAGCAGTACTTC.

The chain couples TRBV6-5 to TRBJ1-5, with no clear D. From germline, CDR1 is MNHEY and CDR2 SVGAGI. CDR3 size: 13 residues. V was cut by 5 bases and J by 3 bases, with 8 bases left in between. CDR3 region: CASSLDFNQPQHF. The CDR3 DNA sequence: TGTGCCAGCAGTCTAGATTTCAATCAGCCCCAGCATTTT.

This clonotype is categorized as medium-sized. The chain couples TRBV7-6 to TRBJ2-3; no clear D. CDR1 and CDR2 from the germline V gene are SGHVS and FNYEAQ. V lost 2 bases, J lost 4 bases, and 7 bases lay in between. The CDR3 is made up of 13 amino acids. The CDR3 sequence is CASSLTRPDTQYF. In nucleotides, the CDR3 is TGTGCCAGCAGCTTAACCAGGCCAGATACGCAGTATTTT.

The rearrangement uses TRBV5-1 and TRBJ2-3; TRBD2 is a possible D gene (6 bases). The CDR3 contains 13 residues. V lost 6 bases and J lost 4, with 12 bases in between. CDR1 is SGHRS, CDR2 YFSETQ, per germline. CDR3 residues: CASNVGLSDTQYF. The CDR3 DNA sequence: TGCGCCAGCAACGTGGGACTTTCAGATACGCAGTATTTT.

CDR3 DNA sequence: TGTGCCAGCAGTAGGTACGGGGAGACCCAGTACTTC. This codes for CASSRYGETQYF. The chain couples TRBV25-1 to TRBJ2-5; unclear D gene. Trimming stripped 5 bases from V and 5 bases from J, with 9 bases between. Germline V gene sequence: CDR1 MGHDK, CDR2 SYGVNS. The length of the CDR3 is 12 residues.

This clonotype was detected many times. Sequence at one end of the junction differs from germline and may be a read error. The chain has TRBV24-1 and TRBJ1-6, with D perhaps TRBD1 (6 bases). The CDR3 spans 11 residues. Germline-derived CDR1 and CDR2 are KGHDR and SFDVKD. In DNA form, the CDR3 reads TGTGCCACCCCCTGGGGGGGCCCCCCCCCCTTT. This translates into CATPWGGPPPF.

By share, this clonotype ranks as medium-sized. J is TRBJ2-7 and V is TRBV12-3 or TRBV12-4; tentative D call: TRBD1 (5 bases). Trimming shortened V by 6 bases and J by 1 base, and 13 bases separated the two germline ends. The CDR3 length is 14 residues. The CDR3 DNA follows: TGTGCCAGCAGGCCAGGGCCCCTTTCCTACGAGCAGTACTTC. Residues: CASRPGPLSYEQYF.

Judged by abundance, this clonotype is medium-sized. The chain is built from TRBV7-9 and TRBJ1-5, with 7 bases identical to TRBD1. J lost 7 bases, V lost 7 bases, and 7 bases had no gene match. Germline V gene sequence: CDR1 SEHNR, CDR2 FQNEAQ (reference sequence). This CDR3 has 13 amino acids. CDR3 DNA: TGTGCCAGCACCGCAGGGGGTAGGCAGCCCCAGCATTTT. This codes for CASTAGGRQPQHF.

This chain connects TRBV5-1 to TRBJ2-5; 11 bases are shared with TRBD1. V lost 4 bases and J lost 7; bases outside the gene matches: 3. The germline V gene encodes CDR1 SGHRS and CDR2 YFSETQ. The CDR3 totals 13 residues. The CDR3 DNA reads TGCGCCAGCAGCCCGGGACAGGGGGTGACCCAGTACTTC. It yields the protein CASSPGQGVTQYF.

As for this clonotype: Compared with germline, one end of the junction differs, possibly owing to a read error. J is TRBJ1-1 and V is TRBV11-1, with D unresolved. The germline gives CDR1 SGHAT, CDR2 FQDESV (reference sequence). The length of the CDR3 is 16 residues. For the CDR3, the DNA is TGTGCCAGCAGGAAATTCATCAGTAGGGAGACCACTGGAGCTTTCTTT. Amino acids: CASRKFISRETTGAFF.

This clonotype was picked up one time. V usage is TRBV19 and J usage is TRBJ2-5; the D gene is possibly TRBD2 (7 bases). The V gene's germline CDR1 is LNHDA and CDR2 SQIVND (reference sequence). Trimming pared 2 bases from V and 1 base from J, leaving 11 bases between. This CDR3 has 15 residues. The CDR3 region has the DNA TGTGCCAGTAGTATAAGGGGGGGGGCCCAAGAGACCCAGTACTTC. This sequence encodes CASSIRGGAQETQYF. Together with reference TRBV19 and TRBJ2-5, the CDR3 gives the full variable domain: DGGITQSPKYLFRKEGQNVTLSCEQNLNHDAMYWYRQDPGQGLRLIYYSQIVNDFQKGDIAEGYSVSREKKESFPLTVTSAQKNPTAFYLCASSIRGGAQETQYFGPGTRLLVL.

This clonotype was seen just once. The V gene is TRBV20-1, the J gene TRBJ1-6, with 8 bases lining up with TRBD1. The CDR3 length is 13 residues. CDR1 is DFQATT and CDR2 is SNEGSKA in the germline V gene (reference sequence). Trimming took 5 bases from V and 5 from J; bases not matched to a gene: 2. CDR3 DNA sequence: TGCAGTGCTCGGACAGGGAATAATTCACCCCTCCACTTT. Translated: CSARTGNNSPLHF.